One and the same sample provided the 4 T cell receptor beta chains below, sequenced in a study of response to subunit inactivated influenza vaccine. TCRdb reanalysed the RT-PCR reads using MiXCR and keeps one entry per CDR3 protein. The table includes approximately 520,000 distinct CDR3 sequences, 16% detected once. Material: CD4+ T cells sorted from PBMCs, obtained roughly 24 months after vaccination. The receptors originated from a man aged 50 to 69 who received an inactivated influenza vaccine.

The chain is built from TRBV27 and TRBJ2-1; 10 bases line up with TRBD2. CDR1 is MNHEY and CDR2 is SMNVEV in the germline V gene (reference sequence). CDR3 size: 16 residues. With 6 bases clipped from V and 1 base from J, the junction kept 6 bases outside the gene matches. The CDR3 nucleotides are TGTGCCAGCAGGCTAGCGGGAGCGACTTCCTACAATGAGCAGTTCTTC. Translated, it gives CASRLAGATSYNEQFF.

The chain has TRBV5-1 and TRBJ1-5; 7 nucleotides align to TRBD1. The junction had 7 bases not matched to a gene; V was cut back by 2 bases and J by 5 bases. The CDR3 covers 15 residues. Germline loops: CDR1 SGHRS, CDR2 YFSETQ. This chain's CDR3 is CASSLGATGDQPQHF. DNA for the CDR3: TGCGCCAGCAGCTTAGGAGCAACAGGGGATCAGCCCCAGCATTTT.

This clonotype was detected a few times. This chain connects TRBV12-3 or TRBV12-4 to TRBJ1-2, with 7 positions matching TRBD1. The CDR3 extends over 16 amino acids. Germline trimming cut 6 bases from V and 5 bases from J; bases unmatched to any gene: 15. The CDR3 nucleotides read TGTGCCAGCAGCTTGGGCGGGGGAGGGGGCGCATATGGCTACACCTTC. This translates into CASSLGGGGGAYGYTF.

This clonotype was seen more than once but under ten times. The chain couples TRBV5-6 to TRBJ2-1; 9 bases align to TRBD1. The CDR3 extends over 14 amino acids. Germline loops: CDR1 SGHDT, CDR2 YYEEEE. V lost 6 bases to trimming and J lost 7 bases; unmatched junction nucleotides: 8. CDR3 DNA sequence: TGTGCCAGCACCCAGGACAGGGGATGGAATGAGCAGTTCTTC. It is translated as CASTQDRGWNEQFF. Full variable domain (rest looked up from reference TRBV5-6 and TRBJ2-1): DAGVTQSPTHLIKTRGQQVTLRCSPKSGHDTVSWYQQALGQGPQFIFQYYEEEERQRGNFPDRFSGHQFPNYSSELNVNALLLGDSALYLCASTQDRGWNEQFFGPGTRLTVL.